The entry below gives a single T cell receptor (beta chain) sequence along with its context. Germline CDR1 and CDR2: MNHEY and SVGAGI. After removal of 4 bases from V and 1 base from J, the junction contained 3 bases not matched to a gene. CDR3 length: 16 residues. This sample is part of a study of cytomegalovirus exposure and HLA in healthy donors. With 60 Vbeta and 13 Jbeta primers, the PCR was carried out. Assay: immunoSEQ multiplex PCR; the TCRdb copy retains only in-frame clones and omits some. The sample carries about 150,000 clones, around 82% recorded once. The chain uses TRBV6-5 and TRBJ2-3; 12 bases are shared with TRBD2. The sequencing sample was made of PBMCs. The sequence was obtained from a woman aged 50 to 65 in good health and CMV-seropositive. The CDR3 sequence: CASSSLAGGCTDTQYF. The DNA of the CDR3 is TGTGCCAGCAGTTCCCTAGCGGGGGGGTGCACAGATACGCAGTATTTT.